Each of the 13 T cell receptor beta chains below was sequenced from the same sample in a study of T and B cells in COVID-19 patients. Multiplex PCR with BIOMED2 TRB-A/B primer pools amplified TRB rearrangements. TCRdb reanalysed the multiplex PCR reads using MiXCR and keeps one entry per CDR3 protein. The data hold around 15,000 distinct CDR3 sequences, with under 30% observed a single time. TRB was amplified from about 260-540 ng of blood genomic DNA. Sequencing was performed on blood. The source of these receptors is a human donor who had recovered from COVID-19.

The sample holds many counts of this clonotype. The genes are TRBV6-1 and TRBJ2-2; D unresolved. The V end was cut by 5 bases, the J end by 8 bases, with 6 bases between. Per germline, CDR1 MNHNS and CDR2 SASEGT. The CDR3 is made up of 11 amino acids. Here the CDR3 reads CASSWRGELFF. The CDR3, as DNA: TGTGCCAGCAGTTGGAGAGGGGAGCTGTTTTTT.

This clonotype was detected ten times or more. The CDR3 sequence: CASFHRLAGDYNEQFF. The CDR3 nucleotides are TGTGCCAGCTTCCACAGACTAGCGGGGGATTACAATGAGCAGTTCTTC. This chain links TRBV5-4 with TRBJ2-1; 12 bases map to TRBD2. The germline CDR1 and CDR2 sequences are SGHNT and YYREEE (reference sequence). Trimming took 7 bases from V and 4 from J; bases not matched to a gene: 9. This CDR3 is built from 16 residues. Full variable domain (missing parts from reference TRBV5-4 and TRBJ2-1): ETGVTQSPTHLIKTRGQQVTLRCSSQSGHNTVSWYQQALGQGPQFIFQYYREEENGRGNFPPRFSGLQFPNYSSELNVNALELDDSALYLCASFHRLAGDYNEQFFGPGTRLTVL.

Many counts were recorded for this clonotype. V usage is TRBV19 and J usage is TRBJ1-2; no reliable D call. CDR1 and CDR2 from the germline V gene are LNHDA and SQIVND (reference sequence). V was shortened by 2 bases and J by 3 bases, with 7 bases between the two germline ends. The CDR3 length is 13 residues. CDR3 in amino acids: CASSISRDYGYTF. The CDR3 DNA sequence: TGTGCCAGTAGTATAAGCCGTGACTATGGCTACACCTTC.

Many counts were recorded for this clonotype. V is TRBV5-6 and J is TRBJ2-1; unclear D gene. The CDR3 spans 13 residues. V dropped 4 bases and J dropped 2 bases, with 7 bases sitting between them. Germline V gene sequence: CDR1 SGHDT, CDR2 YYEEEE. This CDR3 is CASSPGPYNEQFF. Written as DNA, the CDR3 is TGTGCCAGCAGCCCTGGGCCCTACAATGAGCAGTTCTTC.

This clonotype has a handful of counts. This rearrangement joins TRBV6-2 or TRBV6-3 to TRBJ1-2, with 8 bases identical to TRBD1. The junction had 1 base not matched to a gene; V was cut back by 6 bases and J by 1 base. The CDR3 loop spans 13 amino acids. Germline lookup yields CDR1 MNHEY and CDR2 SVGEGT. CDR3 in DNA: TGTGCCAGCAGGGGACAGGTTAACTATGGCTACACCTTC. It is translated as CASRGQVNYGYTF.

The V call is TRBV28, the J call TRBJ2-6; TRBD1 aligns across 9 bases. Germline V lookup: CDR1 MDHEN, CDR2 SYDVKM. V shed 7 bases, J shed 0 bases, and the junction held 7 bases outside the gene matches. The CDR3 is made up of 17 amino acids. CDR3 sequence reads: CASTLTGGSSGANVLTF. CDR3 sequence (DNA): TGTGCCAGCACGCTGACAGGGGGGAGCTCTGGGGCCAACGTCCTGACTTTC.

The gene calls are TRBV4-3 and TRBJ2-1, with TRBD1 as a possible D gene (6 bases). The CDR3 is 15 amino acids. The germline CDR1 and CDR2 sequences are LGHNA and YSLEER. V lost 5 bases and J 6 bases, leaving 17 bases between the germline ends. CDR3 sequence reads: CASSTQTGGFNEQFF. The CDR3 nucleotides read TGCGCCAGCAGCACACAGACAGGAGGCTTCAATGAGCAGTTCTTC.

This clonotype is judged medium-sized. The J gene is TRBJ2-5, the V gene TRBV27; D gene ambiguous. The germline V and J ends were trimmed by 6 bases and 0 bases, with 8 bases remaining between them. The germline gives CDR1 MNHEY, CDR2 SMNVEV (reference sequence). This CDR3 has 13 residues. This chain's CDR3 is CASSPRNQETQYF. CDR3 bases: TGTGCCAGCAGCCCTAGGAACCAAGAGACCCAGTACTTC.

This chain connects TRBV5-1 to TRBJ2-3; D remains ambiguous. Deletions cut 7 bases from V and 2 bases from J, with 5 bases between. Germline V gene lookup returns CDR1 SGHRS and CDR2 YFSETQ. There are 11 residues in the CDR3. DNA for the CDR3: TGCGCCAGCCAGGCCACAGATACGCAGTATTTT. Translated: CASQATDTQYF.

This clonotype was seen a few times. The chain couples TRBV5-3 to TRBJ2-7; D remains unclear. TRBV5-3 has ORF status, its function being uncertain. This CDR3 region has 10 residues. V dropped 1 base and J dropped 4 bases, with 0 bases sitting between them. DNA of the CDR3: TGTGCCAGAAGCTTGTACGAGCAGTACTTC. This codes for CARSLYEQYF.

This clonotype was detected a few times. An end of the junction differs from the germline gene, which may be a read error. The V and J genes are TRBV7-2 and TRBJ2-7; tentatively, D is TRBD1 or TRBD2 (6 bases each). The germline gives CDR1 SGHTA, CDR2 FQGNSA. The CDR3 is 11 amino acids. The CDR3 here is CASSFAGEAKF. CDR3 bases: TGTGCCAGCAGCTTCGCAGGGGAGGCCAAATTC.

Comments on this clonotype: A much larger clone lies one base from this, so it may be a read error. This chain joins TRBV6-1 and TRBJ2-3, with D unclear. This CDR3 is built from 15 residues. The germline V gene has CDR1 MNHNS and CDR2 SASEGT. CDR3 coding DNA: TGTTCCAGCAGGCCTCGGCCAGGAAACACAGATACGCAGTATTTT. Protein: CSSRPRPGNTDTQYF.

DNA for the CDR3: TGTGCCAGCCCGCGCGGGCCTTCAACCATGAACACTGAAGCTTTCTTT. Protein sequence: CASPRGPSTMNTEAFF. The chain is built from TRBV18 and TRBJ1-1; D uncertain. Trimming stripped 8 bases from V and 0 bases from J, with 19 bases between. Germline CDR1 KGHSH, CDR2 LQKENI. The CDR3 sequence is 16 residues long. The full variable domain, rest sourced from reference TRBV18 and TRBJ1-1, is NAGVMQNPRHLVRRRGQEARLRCSPMKGHSHVYWYRQLPEEGLKFMVYLQKENIIDESGMPKERFSAEFPKEGPSILRIQQVVRGDSAAYFCASPRGPSTMNTEAFFGQGTRLTVV.